This T cell receptor (beta chain) appears in the sequencing data of a study of CD8 T cells in Susac syndrome. V gave up 2 bases and J gave up 5 bases, with 6 bases separating them. This CDR3 region has 12 residues. Germline CDR1 reads ENHRY; CDR2 reads SYGVKD. This clonotype was picked up one time. Reverse transcription of roughly 0.5 to 1 ug RNA was performed with random hexamers. Each CDR3 protein gets one entry after TCRdb re-called the immunoSEQ multiplex PCR reads with MiXCR. This sample has around 200,000 distinct CDR3 sequences, with just under 95% found just once. Source material: CD4+ T cells from PBMCs. The sequence was obtained from a human donor with Susac syndrome. The chain links TRBV10-3 to TRBJ1-1; unclear D gene. CDR3 protein: CAISERGTEAFF. The CDR3 DNA follows: TGTGCCATCAGTGAGCGGGGAACTGAAGCTTTCTTT.